The following is a T cell receptor (beta chain) sequence with its context. Its antigen remains unknown. TCRdb keeps only in-frame clones here, not all; method: immunoSEQ multiplex PCR. Of 120,000 or so clones in the sample, approximately 89% are singletons; the top ten hold over 5.5%. The data derive from a study of T cell responses to AZD1222 COVID-19 vaccine. General study results and limits: Vaccination with two AZD1222 doses was followed by a rise in Spike-specific TCR breadth and depth. Sampled repertoires all dated from after the peak T cell response. Spike was spanned by vaccine-associated CD4 TCRs, with dominance at 160-218 and 743-854. Baseline seropositivity occurred in only a handful of AZD1222 recipients.

Germline CDR1 is SGHRS and CDR2 is YFSETQ. This CDR3 is 13 amino acids long. Between the trimmed V and J ends, which lost 4 bases and 1 base, there was a span of 8 bases. The rearrangement joins TRBV5-1 to TRBJ2-5, with D tentatively TRBD2 (5 bases). The receptor was derived from an adult in good health. The material sequenced was peripheral blood, taken on day 0 of AZD1222 vaccination. The chain's CDR3 is CASSMTTQETQYF. The CDR3 DNA sequence: TGCGCCAGCAGCATGACTACCCAAGAGACCCAGTACTTC.